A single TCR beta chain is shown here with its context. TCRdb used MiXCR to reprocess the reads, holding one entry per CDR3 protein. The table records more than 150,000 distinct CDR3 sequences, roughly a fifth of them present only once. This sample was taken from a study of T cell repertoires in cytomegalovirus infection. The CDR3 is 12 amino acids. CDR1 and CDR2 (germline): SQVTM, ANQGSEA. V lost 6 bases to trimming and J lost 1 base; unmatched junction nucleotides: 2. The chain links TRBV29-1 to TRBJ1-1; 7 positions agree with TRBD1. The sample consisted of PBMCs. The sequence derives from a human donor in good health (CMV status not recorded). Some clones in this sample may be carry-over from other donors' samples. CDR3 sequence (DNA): TGCAGCGTATGGGACAGGAACACTGAAGCTTTCTTT. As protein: CSVWDRNTEAFF.